This TCR beta chain was sequenced for a study of T cells expressing NK-cell markers. Turning to the study itself: CD3+CD56+NKG2C+, CD3+CD56+NKG2C- and CD3+CD56-NKG2C+ T cells, once sorted, supplied the TCR beta repertoires. Regarding the study as a whole: Of the CD8+ T cells in six or seven donors, roughly 1.0-7.5% belonged to dominant NKG2C+ clonotypes.

Germline loops: CDR1 MDHEN, CDR2 SYDVKM. The CDR3 is 15 amino acids. To note about this clonotype: Its antigen is unknown.

TCRdb reprocessed the 5' RACE reads, keeping one entry per CDR3 protein, no DNA. Its listing shows fewer than 400,000 distinct CDR3 sequences. The V gene is TRBV28, the J gene TRBJ2-7; TCRdb names TRBD1, which stays unverified in the absence of DNA. Sequencing used blood T cells: a sorted CD56 or NKG2C T cell subset, CD4+ or CD8+ T cells, or bulk PBMC T cells (not recorded which). The sequence was collected from a man aged 18-75 years in good health. CDR3 in amino acids: CASINNLGGYPEQYF.